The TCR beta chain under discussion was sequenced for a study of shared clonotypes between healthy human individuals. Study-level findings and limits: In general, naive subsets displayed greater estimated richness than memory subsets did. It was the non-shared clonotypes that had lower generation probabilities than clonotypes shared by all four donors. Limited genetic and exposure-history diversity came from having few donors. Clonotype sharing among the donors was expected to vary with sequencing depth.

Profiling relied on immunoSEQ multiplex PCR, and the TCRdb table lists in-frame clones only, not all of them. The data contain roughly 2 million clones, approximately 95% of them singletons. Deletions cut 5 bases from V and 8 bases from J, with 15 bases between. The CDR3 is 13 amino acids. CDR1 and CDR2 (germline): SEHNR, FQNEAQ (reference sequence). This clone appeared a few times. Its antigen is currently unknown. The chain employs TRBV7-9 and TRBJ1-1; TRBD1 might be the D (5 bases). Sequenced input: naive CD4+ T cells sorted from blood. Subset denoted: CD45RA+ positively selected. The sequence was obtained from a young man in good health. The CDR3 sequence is CASSPGWGGEAFF. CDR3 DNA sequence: TGTGCCAGCAGCCCTGGGTGGGGGGGAGAAGCTTTCTTT.